These 26 T cell receptor beta chains originate from one sample sequenced in a study of blood T cell repertoires in COVID-19. Libraries were prepared by immunoSEQ multiplex PCR; TCRdb keeps only in-frame clonotypes and omits some of them. The table shows approximately 97,000 clones, with 85% occurring only once. The sequenced sample consisted of peripheral blood. These receptor sequences come from a man older than 75 with acute or convalescent COVID-19.

The CDR3 nucleotides are TGTGCCAGCAGCCAAGTGGAGGGAGGCGAGCAGTTCTTC. Translating it yields CASSQVEGGEQFF. This chain joins TRBV3-1 (or the pseudogene TRBV3-2) and TRBJ2-1, with D possibly TRBD2 on 6 matching bases. The CDR3 is made up of 13 amino acids. V lost 1 base, J lost 10 bases, and 11 bases lay in between. Germline loops: CDR1 LGHDT, CDR2 YNNKEL (reference sequence).

The J gene is TRBJ1-5, the V gene TRBV25-1, with 8 bases lining up with TRBD1. The CDR3 runs to 14 residues. Germline CDR1 reads MGHDK; CDR2 reads SYGVNS. Germline trimming cut 6 bases from V and 2 bases from J; bases unmatched to any gene: 3. The CDR3 here is CASRSTGGNQPQHF. The CDR3 DNA follows: TGTGCCAGCAGGTCGACAGGGGGCAATCAGCCCCAGCATTTT.

This clone has only one observation. The chain joins TRBV2 to TRBJ1-6; possible D gene TRBD1, 5 bases. The CDR3 loop spans 15 amino acids. The germline CDR1 and CDR2 sequences are SNHLY and FYNNEI. Trimming left V 4 bases short and J 9 bases short, with 16 bases between. CDR3: CASSVMQGGSSPLHF. The CDR3 DNA is TGTGCCAGCAGTGTTATGCAGGGAGGTTCTTCACCCCTCCACTTT.

This chain links TRBV7-3 with TRBJ1-6; 7 bases are shared with TRBD1. Germline CDR1 is SGHTA and CDR2 is FQGTGA. The CDR3 covers 14 residues. After removal of 2 bases from V and 5 bases from J, the junction contained 0 bases not matched to a gene. This CDR3 reads CASSLQGDNSPLHF. The CDR3 bases are TGTGCCAGCAGCTTACAGGGGGATAATTCACCCCTCCACTTT.

This chain joins TRBV30 and TRBJ1-5; TRBD1 matches 7 bases. The junction had 13 bases not matched to a gene; V was cut back by 0 bases and J by 5 bases. The CDR3 totals 17 residues. Per the germline V gene, CDR1 is GTSNPN and CDR2 is SVGIG (reference sequence). CDR3 DNA: TGTGCCTGGAGTGTAAGTCACGGAGGGGGCTGGGATCAGCCCCAGCATTTT. Its protein product is CAWSVSHGGGWDQPQHF.

V is TRBV6-5 and J is TRBJ2-7; 7 bases match TRBD1. After removal of 6 bases from V and 6 bases from J, the junction contained 14 bases not matched to a gene. Germline CDR1 is MNHEY and CDR2 is SVGAGI. The CDR3 contains 15 residues. CDR3 sequence: CASRISGTVSSEQYF. The CDR3 DNA sequence: TGTGCCAGCAGGATCTCCGGGACAGTATCCAGCGAGCAGTACTTC.

The chain is built from TRBV11-3 and TRBJ1-1, with D tentatively TRBD1 (5 bases). Germline values: CDR1 SGHNT, CDR2 YENEEA. CDR3 size: 13 residues. V lost 2 bases, J lost 5 bases, and 9 bases lay in between. CDR3 DNA: TGTGCCAGCAGCTTACAGGGTAGAACTGAAGCTTTCTTT. Translation gives CASSLQGRTEAFF.

The V call is TRBV6-5, the J call TRBJ1-6; 11 bases are shared with TRBD1. V lost 4 bases to trimming and J lost 8 bases; unmatched junction nucleotides: 4. Per the germline V gene, CDR1 is MNHEY and CDR2 is SVGAGI. The CDR3 extends over 15 amino acids. The CDR3 DNA follows: TGTGCCAGCAGTTCAGGGACAGGGGGAGATTCACCCCTCCACTTT. Its translation: CASSSGTGGDSPLHF.

J is TRBJ1-1 and V is TRBV27; 7 bases are a match to TRBD1. Germline V gene data show CDR1 as MNHEY and CDR2 as SMNVEV (reference sequence). This CDR3 has 13 amino acids. V lost 0 bases and J lost 8; bases outside the gene matches: 3. The CDR3 DNA reads as TGTGCCAGCAGTTTATCAACAGGGGTAGAAGCTTTCTTT. Translated: CASSLSTGVEAFF.

The chain is built from TRBV9 and TRBJ1-6; TRBD1 might be the D (5 bases). This CDR3 is 15 amino acids long. The ends were cut back, 0 bases at V and 7 bases at J, with 11 bases in the middle. The germline gives CDR1 SGDLS, CDR2 YYNGEE. For the CDR3, the DNA is TGTGCCAGCAGCGTAGAGGGACTCAGGAATTCACCCCTCCACTTT. It encodes CASSVEGLRNSPLHF.

The chain carries TRBV6-6 and TRBJ2-7; D possibly corresponds to TRBD2 (8 bases). Germline CDR1 MNHNY, CDR2 SVGAGI (reference sequence). The CDR3 totals 16 residues. V was clipped by 5 bases and J by 0 bases, with 17 bases between them. CDR3 residues: CASSPKTGTSSYEQYF. The CDR3 DNA reads TGTGCCAGCAGTCCAAAGACAGGGACTAGCTCCTACGAGCAGTACTTC.

This chain joins TRBV12-5 and TRBJ1-1; 8 positions agree with TRBD1. V lost 5 bases to trimming and J lost 1 base; unmatched junction nucleotides: 3. CDR3 length equals 14 residues. The germline CDR1 and CDR2 sequences are LGHNT and FRNRAP. The CDR3 sequence: CASGIGQGNTEAFF. The CDR3, as DNA: TGTGCTAGTGGTATCGGACAGGGGAACACTGAAGCTTTCTTT.

V usage is TRBV25-1 and J usage is TRBJ2-2; 11 bases fit TRBD2. The CDR3 spans 16 residues. CDR1 is MGHDK, CDR2 SYGVNS, per germline. V lost 2 bases and J lost 7; bases outside the gene matches: 6. CDR3 in DNA: TGTGCCAGCAGTGAAAAAGGGCTAGCGGGGGGCGGGGAGCTGTTTTTT. Protein: CASSEKGLAGGGELFF.

The chain has TRBV3-1 (or the pseudogene TRBV3-2) and TRBJ2-3, with 9 bases aligning to TRBD2. V lost 4 bases, J lost 4 bases, and 9 bases stayed unmatched. Germline values: CDR1 LGHDT, CDR2 YNNKEL (reference sequence). The CDR3 runs 16 residues. CDR3: CASSPLAGVGADTQYF. CDR3 DNA: TGTGCCAGCAGCCCATTAGCGGGAGTCGGGGCAGATACGCAGTATTTT.

The rearrangement links TRBV6-2 or TRBV6-3 to TRBJ2-1; TRBD1 agrees at 7 bases. CDR1 is MNHEY, CDR2 SVGEGT, per germline. V dropped 6 bases and J dropped 0; count of bases not matched to a gene: 8. The CDR3 runs 16 residues. The CDR3 nucleotides are TGTGCCAGCAGCCTCAACCGGGACAGCTCCTACAATGAGCAGTTCTTC. It codes for CASSLNRDSSYNEQFF.

CDR3 nucleotides: TGTGCCAGTAGTACCCTACAGGGAGATACGCAGTATTTT. It yields the protein CASSTLQGDTQYF. This sequence joins TRBV19 and TRBJ2-3; D may be TRBD1 (6 bases). The germline gives CDR1 LNHDA, CDR2 SQIVND (reference sequence). This CDR3 spans 13 amino acids. Trimming stripped 4 bases from V and 5 bases from J, with 10 bases between.

The rearrangement joins TRBV9 to TRBJ1-2; D is possibly TRBD1 (6 bases). The germline V gene has CDR1 SGDLS and CDR2 YYNGEE. V was cut by 3 bases and J by 8 bases, with 23 bases left in between. The CDR3 is 16 residues long. CDR3: CASSAGGPGAEWGYTF. CDR3 coding DNA: TGTGCCAGCAGCGCCGGGGGGCCGGGAGCTGAGTGGGGCTACACCTTC.

V is TRBV19 and J is TRBJ2-2; 13 positions agree with TRBD2. Trimming removed 6 bases from V and 6 bases from J; junction bases left unmatched: 4. This CDR3 comprises 15 residues. Germline V gene data show CDR1 as LNHDA and CDR2 as SQIVND (reference sequence). CDR3 DNA: TGTGCCAGTAGACCCGGGACTAGCGGGGCCGGGGAGCTGTTTTTT. Amino acid sequence: CASRPGTSGAGELFF.

The V and J genes are TRBV9 and TRBJ2-1, with a tentative D call TRBD2 (5 bases). Per germline, CDR1 SGDLS and CDR2 YYNGEE. This CDR3 is built from 15 residues. The V end lost 0 bases, the J end lost 0 bases, and 7 bases lay between the germline ends. The CDR3 region is CASSVVTTSYNEQFF. CDR3 sequence (DNA): TGTGCCAGCAGCGTAGTGACTACCTCCTACAATGAGCAGTTCTTC. Together with reference TRBV9 and TRBJ2-1, the CDR3 gives the full variable domain: DSGVTQTPKHLITATGQRVTLRCSPRSGDLSVYWYQQSLDQGLQFLIQYYNGEERAKGNILERFSAQQFPDLHSELNLSSLELGDSALYFCASSVVTTSYNEQFFGPGTRLTVL.

V usage is TRBV6-5 and J usage is TRBJ2-5; maybe TRBD1 (6 bases). The ends were cut back, 6 bases at V and 5 bases at J, with 10 bases in the middle. Looked up from germline, CDR1 is MNHEY and CDR2 is SVGAGI. The CDR3 consists of 12 residues. The DNA for the CDR3 is TGTGCCAGCAGACGTACAGGGGAGACCCAGTACTTC. Residues: CASRRTGETQYF.

The V call is TRBV7-3, the J call TRBJ2-5, with D possibly TRBD1 on 5 matching bases. CDR3 size: 13 residues. Trimming removed 5 bases at V and 3 bases at J, with 10 bases between. CDR1 is SGHTA, CDR2 FQGTGA, per germline. CDR3 sequence: CASSATVKETQYF. CDR3 coding DNA: TGTGCCAGCAGCGCGACAGTAAAAGAGACCCAGTACTTC.

The chain links TRBV6-6 to TRBJ1-6; no clear D gene. The V and J ends lost 7 bases and 7 bases respectively, with 17 bases between them. Germline V gene lookup returns CDR1 MNHNY and CDR2 SVGAGI (reference sequence). CDR3 length: 15 residues. DNA for the CDR3: TGTGCCAGCACCGCCCCACAGATCTCAAATTCACCCCTCCACTTT. This translates into CASTAPQISNSPLHF.

J is TRBJ2-7 and V is TRBV10-3; maybe TRBD2 (7 bases). The CDR3 is made up of 14 amino acids. The V end lost 6 bases, the J end lost 3 bases, and 15 bases lay between the germline ends. Germline assignment: CDR1 ENHRY and CDR2 SYGVKD. The CDR3 is CAIRGGGGSYEQYF. The CDR3 region has the DNA TGTGCCATCAGGGGAGGGGGGGGAAGCTACGAGCAGTACTTC.

The V gene is TRBV28, the J gene TRBJ1-5, with unresolved D. Germline-derived CDR1 and CDR2 are MDHEN and SYDVKM. CDR3 length: 13 amino acids. V was cut by 6 bases and J by 0 bases, with 6 bases left in between. The CDR3 nucleotides are TGTGCCAGCAGAGAGAATAGCAATCAGCCCCAGCATTTT. Encoded protein: CASRENSNQPQHF.

This sequence joins TRBV7-2 and TRBJ2-7; TRBD2 aligns across 9 bases. The J segment lost 12 bases and the V segment lost 0 bases, leaving 9 bases of the junction unmatched. CDR3 length: 14 residues. Germline V gene lookup returns CDR1 SGHTA and CDR2 FQGNSA. CDR3 DNA: TGTGCCAGCAGCTTAGCGTCTGCGGGAGGGACCGGGTACTTC. As protein: CASSLASAGGTGYF.

The chain links TRBV5-1 to TRBJ2-5, with 8 bases identical to TRBD1. This CDR3 comprises 14 residues. The ends lost 4 bases at V and 2 bases at J; junction bases unmatched: 4. Germline values: CDR1 SGHRS, CDR2 YFSETQ. CDR3 amino acids: CASSTGGPQETQYF. The CDR3 region has the DNA TGCGCCAGCAGCACAGGGGGTCCACAAGAGACCCAGTACTTC.